The 2 T cell receptor beta chains listed next were all sequenced from one sample in a study of shared clonotypes between healthy human individuals. Clones were sequenced by immunoSEQ multiplex PCR, and TCRdb holds only the in-frame ones, with some missing. The data contain some 2,500,000 clones, 92% of them seen just once; the ten biggest clones take up about 0.41%. Material: naive CD4+ T cells from PBMCs. Subset denoted: CD45RA+ positively selected. All receptors derive from a man aged 18 to 30 in good health. Some clones in this sample may be carry-over from other donors' samples.

The genes are TRBV4-1 and TRBJ2-5; D may correspond to TRBD1 or TRBD2 (5 bases each). Germline CDR1 is MGHRA and CDR2 is YSYEKL. Trimming took 6 bases from V and 7 from J, leaving 21 bases between them. CDR3 length: 15 residues. CDR3 residues: CASRRIGTGHTTQYF. CDR3 bases: TGCGCCAGCAGGCGCATAGGGACGGGCCATACGACCCAGTACTTC.

As regards this clone: Other DNA sequences in the same sample also yield this CDR3. V is TRBV7-2 and J is TRBJ1-1, with 11 bases lining up with TRBD1. Germline lookup yields CDR1 SGHTA and CDR2 FQGNSA. Unmatched junction bases numbered 3, after V lost 1 base and J lost 5 bases. The CDR3 is 15 amino acids. CDR3 residues: CASSLVGTGGTEAFF. In DNA form, the CDR3 reads TGTGCCAGCAGCTTAGTCGGGACAGGGGGAACTGAAGCTTTCTTT.